This T cell receptor (beta chain) emerged from a study of graft-versus-host responses after intestinal transplantation. For the study at large: Once they had received anti-thymocyte globulin induction, all recipients took tacrolimus and steroids for approximately three years.

The repertoire was sequenced with immunoSEQ multiplex PCR; TCRdb's copy has only in-frame clones and lacks some. The data contain roughly 97,000 clones, more than 75% of them singletons. The germline V gene has CDR1 SGHRS and CDR2 YFSETQ. Trimming left V 4 bases short and J 6 bases short, with 7 bases between. This CDR3 spans 12 amino acids. Study observations and caveats: Early after transplant, HvG declines were associated with peak levels of circulating GvH clones. The recipient marrow held GvH clones, and some of them showed up first in ileum or blood.

Regarding this clone: Its specificity is not known.

Sample: unstimulated CD4+ T cells sorted from spleen or lymph node cells, taken before intestinal transplant. The chain uses TRBV5-1 and TRBJ2-2; D remains unclear. The TCR comes from a human donor who received an intestinal transplant. CDR3 sequence reads: CASSNRPGELFF. CDR3 nucleotides: TGCGCCAGCAGCAACCGGCCCGGGGAGCTGTTTTTT.